This T cell receptor beta chain was sequenced for a study of T cell responses to AZD1222 COVID-19 vaccine. Sequenced by immunoSEQ multiplex PCR; TCRdb stores in-frame clones only, minus some. Counted here are some 200,000 clones, 85% to 95% occurring once; the ten biggest clones make up about 4%. The CDR3 length is 14 residues. The germline gives CDR1 SGHVS, CDR2 FQNEAQ. The V end was cut by 4 bases, the J end by 0 bases, with 7 bases between. The sample consisted of peripheral blood, taken on day 0 of AZD1222 vaccination. The chain carries TRBV7-8 and TRBJ2-1; D remains ambiguous. The TCR was taken from an adult in good health. The CDR3 reads CASSYESSYNEQFF. The CDR3 region has the DNA TGTGCCAGCAGCTACGAAAGCTCCTACAATGAGCAGTTCTTC. Looking up the rest from reference TRBV7-8 and TRBJ2-1 gives the full variable domain: GAGVSQSPRYKVAKRGQDVALRCDPISGHVSLFWYQQALGQGPEFLTYFQNEAQLDKSGLPSDRFFAERPEGSVSTLKIQRTQQEDSAVYLCASSYESSYNEQFFGPGTRLTVL.